This TCR beta chain is from a study of monozygotic twins with inflammatory bowel disease. General observations from the study: Telling apart the different T cell subtypes was not possible.

This CDR3 is 14 amino acids long. The germline V gene encodes CDR1 LNHDA and CDR2 SQIVND (reference sequence). One entry per CDR3 protein, without DNA, is what TCRdb gives after re-calling the 5' RACE reads. The listing records 440,000 or so distinct CDR3 sequences. In the case of this clonotype: Its antigen is still unknown.

This rearrangement joins TRBV19 to TRBJ1-5. The sequencing input was blood. The clonotype comes from a human donor with ulcerative colitis or Crohn's disease, or a healthy co-twin of an affected twin (not recorded which). This CDR3 reads CASRNKGLGAPQHF.